This T cell receptor beta chain was observed in a study of shared clonotypes between healthy human individuals. Study-level points and caveats: Rarefaction indicated that sorted-subset sequencing remained incomplete although depth was large. Among non-shared clonotypes, generation probabilities were lower than among those shared by all four donors. Only a few donors were included, so the genetic and exposure-history diversity represented was limited.

This clone was seen just once. Its antigen is undetermined. Germline V gives CDR1 SGHRS, CDR2 YFSETQ. Between the trimmed V and J ends, which lost 4 bases and 7 bases, there was a span of 12 bases. The length of the CDR3 is 13 residues. Per the authors' pipeline: Quality scores were absent from the junction-only immunoSEQ sequences, so filtering differed. TCRdb's table, derived via immunoSEQ multiplex PCR, lists solely in-frame clones and lacks some. V and J calls and clone size are as listed in that table; D and trimming were resolved from the DNA. The table shows some 1.5 million clones, with more than 95% occurring only once.

The receptor's source is a man aged 25 to 45 in good health. The sequencing input was naive CD4+ T cells sorted from blood. Subset given: CD45RA+ positively selected. The J gene is TRBJ1-5, the V gene TRBV5-1; perhaps TRBD1 as D (6 bases). CDR3 in DNA: TGCGCCAGCAGCCCCCAGGGGCGACAGCCCCAGCATTTT. Amino acid sequence: CASSPQGRQPQHF.